This T cell receptor (beta chain) was captured in a study of long-term antiretroviral therapy in people with HIV. Assay version v3.0 of immunoSEQ was used, and it was run at survey level. Assay used: immunoSEQ multiplex PCR; TCRdb lists only in-frame clones, some missing. The sample contains under 25,000 clones, about 74% of which appear only once. This clonotype was obtained from a man aged 18 to 29 with HIV. The source was unsorted PBMCs, collected 0.5 years before starting antiretroviral therapy.

The CDR3 region is CASSIGAQPQHF. The CDR3 DNA is TGTGCCAGTAGTATTGGTGCGCAGCCCCAGCATTTT. This chain uses TRBV19 with TRBJ1-5, with D hard to call. The CDR3 consists of 12 residues. Germline values: CDR1 LNHDA, CDR2 SQIVND (reference sequence). The germline V and J ends were trimmed by 3 bases and 7 bases, with 7 bases remaining between them.